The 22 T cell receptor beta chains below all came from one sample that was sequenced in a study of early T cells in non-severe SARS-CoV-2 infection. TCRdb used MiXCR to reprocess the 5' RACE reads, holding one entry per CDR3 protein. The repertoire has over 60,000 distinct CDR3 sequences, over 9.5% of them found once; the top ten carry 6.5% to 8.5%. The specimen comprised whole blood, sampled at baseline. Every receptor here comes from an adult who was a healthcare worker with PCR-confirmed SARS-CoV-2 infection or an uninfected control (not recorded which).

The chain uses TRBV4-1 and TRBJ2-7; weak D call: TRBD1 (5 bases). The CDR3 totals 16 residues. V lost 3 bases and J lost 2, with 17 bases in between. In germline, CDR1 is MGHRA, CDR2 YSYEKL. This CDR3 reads CASSHPSAGSPYEQYF. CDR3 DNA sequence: TGCGCCAGCAGCCATCCCTCAGCAGGGTCCCCCTACGAGCAGTACTTC.

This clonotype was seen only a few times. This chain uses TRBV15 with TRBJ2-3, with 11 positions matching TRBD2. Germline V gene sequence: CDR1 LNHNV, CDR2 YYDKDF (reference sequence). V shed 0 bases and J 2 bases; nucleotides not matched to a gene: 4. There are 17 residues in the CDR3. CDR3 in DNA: TGTGCCACCAGCAGAGATCGACTAGCGGGGACCACAGATACGCAGTATTTT. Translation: CATSRDRLAGTTDTQYF.

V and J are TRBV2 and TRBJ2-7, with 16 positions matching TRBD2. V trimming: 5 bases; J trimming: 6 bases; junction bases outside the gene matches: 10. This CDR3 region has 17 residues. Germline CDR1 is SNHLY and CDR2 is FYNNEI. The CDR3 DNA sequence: TGTGCCAGCAGTAGTCCGGGACTAGCGGGGGGGCCCTCCGAGCAGTACTTC. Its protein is CASSSPGLAGGPSEQYF.

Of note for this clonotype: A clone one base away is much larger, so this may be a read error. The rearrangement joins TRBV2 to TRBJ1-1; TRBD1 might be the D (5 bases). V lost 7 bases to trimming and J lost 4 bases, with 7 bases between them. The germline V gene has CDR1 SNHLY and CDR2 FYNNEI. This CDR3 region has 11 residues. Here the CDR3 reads CASKRGTEAFF. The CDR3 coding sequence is TGTGCCAGCAAAAGGGGCACTGAAGCTTTCTTT.

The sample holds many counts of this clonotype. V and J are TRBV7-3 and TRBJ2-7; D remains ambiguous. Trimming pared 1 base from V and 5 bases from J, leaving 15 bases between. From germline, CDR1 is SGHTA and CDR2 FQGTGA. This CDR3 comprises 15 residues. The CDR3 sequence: CASSLMPSGSDEQYF. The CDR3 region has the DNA TGTGCCAGCAGCTTAATGCCTAGTGGGTCCGACGAGCAGTACTTC.

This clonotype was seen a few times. CDR3 DNA: TGCAGTGCCGCCCTGGACAGCGCTAACTATGGCTACACCTTC. The encoded protein is CSAALDSANYGYTF. This rearrangement joins TRBV20-1 to TRBJ1-2; TRBD1 is a possible D gene (6 bases). Between the trimmed V and J ends, which lost 6 bases and 0 bases, there was a span of 14 bases. In germline, CDR1 is DFQATT, CDR2 SNEGSKA (reference sequence). This CDR3 region has 14 residues.

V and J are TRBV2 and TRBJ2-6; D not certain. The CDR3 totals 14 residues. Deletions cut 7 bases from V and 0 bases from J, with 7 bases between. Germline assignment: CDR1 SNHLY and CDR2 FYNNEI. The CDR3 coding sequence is TGTGCCAGCAATGGTGACTCTGGGGCCAACGTCCTGACTTTC. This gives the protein CASNGDSGANVLTF.

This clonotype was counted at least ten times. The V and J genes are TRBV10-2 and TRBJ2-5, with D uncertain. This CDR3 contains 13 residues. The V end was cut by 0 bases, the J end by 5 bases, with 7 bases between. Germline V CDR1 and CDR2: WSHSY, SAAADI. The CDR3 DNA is TGCGCCAGCAGTGAGTCCCCGAGGGAGACCCAGTACTTC. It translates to CASSESPRETQYF.

This CDR3 is CASSPYGTFASTDTQYF. CDR3 in DNA: TGCGCCAGCAGCCCATATGGGACATTCGCTAGCACAGATACGCAGTATTTT. The rearrangement uses TRBV5-1 and TRBJ2-3, with D tentatively TRBD1 (6 bases). Germline V gene lookup returns CDR1 SGHRS and CDR2 YFSETQ. This CDR3 spans 17 amino acids. V was pared by 4 bases and J by 0 bases, with 18 bases between.

The CDR3 region is CSIRTAGVMNTEAFF. CDR3 sequence (DNA): TGCAGCATACGGACGGCCGGAGTTATGAACACTGAAGCTTTCTTT. The V and J genes are TRBV29-1 and TRBJ1-1; D call uncertain. Germline V gives CDR1 SQVTM, CDR2 ANQGSEA. The V end lost 8 bases, the J end lost 0 bases, and 19 bases lay between the germline ends. This CDR3 has 15 amino acids. The entire variable domain, with the rest obtained from reference TRBV29-1 and TRBJ1-1, is as follows: SAVISQKPSRDICQRGTSLTIQCQVDSQVTMMFWYRQQPGQSLTLIATANQGSEATYESGFVIDKFPISRPNLTFSTLTVSNMSPEDSSIYLCSIRTAGVMNTEAFFGQGTRLTVV.

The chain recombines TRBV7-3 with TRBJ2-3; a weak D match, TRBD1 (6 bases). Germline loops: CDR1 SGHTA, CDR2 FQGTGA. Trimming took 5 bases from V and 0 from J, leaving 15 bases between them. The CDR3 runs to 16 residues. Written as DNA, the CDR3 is TGTGCCAGCAGCAAAATTGACAGGCTTAGCACAGATACGCAGTATTTT. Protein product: CASSKIDRLSTDTQYF. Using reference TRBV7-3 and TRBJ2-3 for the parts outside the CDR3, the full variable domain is GAGVSQTPSNKVTEKGKYVELRCDPISGHTALYWYRQSLGQGPEFLIYFQGTGAADDSGLPNDRFFAVRPEGSVSTLKIQRTERGDSAVYLCASSKIDRLSTDTQYFGPGTRLTVL.

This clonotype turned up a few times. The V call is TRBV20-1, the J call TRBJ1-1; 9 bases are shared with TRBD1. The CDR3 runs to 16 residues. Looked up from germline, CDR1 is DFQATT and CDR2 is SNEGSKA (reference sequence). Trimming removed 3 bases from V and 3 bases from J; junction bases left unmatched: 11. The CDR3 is CSASAIPGQGDTEAFF. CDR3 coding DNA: TGCAGTGCTAGCGCAATTCCGGGACAGGGAGACACTGAAGCTTTCTTT.

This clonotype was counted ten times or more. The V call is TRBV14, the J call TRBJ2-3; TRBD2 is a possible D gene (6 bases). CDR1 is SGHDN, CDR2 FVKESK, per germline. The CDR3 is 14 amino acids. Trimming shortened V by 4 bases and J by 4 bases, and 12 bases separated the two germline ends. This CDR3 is CASSLLPGADTQYF. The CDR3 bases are TGTGCCAGCAGCCTGCTCCCGGGGGCAGATACGCAGTATTTT.

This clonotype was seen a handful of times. For the CDR3, the DNA is TGTGCCAGCAGTGATAGACAGGGACACACTGAAGCTTTCTTT. This codes for CASSDRQGHTEAFF. V and J are TRBV6-5 and TRBJ1-1; 7 bases map to TRBD1. The CDR3 consists of 14 residues. J was trimmed by 3 bases and V by 5 bases; bases with no gene match: 6. The V gene's germline CDR1 is MNHEY and CDR2 SVGAGI.

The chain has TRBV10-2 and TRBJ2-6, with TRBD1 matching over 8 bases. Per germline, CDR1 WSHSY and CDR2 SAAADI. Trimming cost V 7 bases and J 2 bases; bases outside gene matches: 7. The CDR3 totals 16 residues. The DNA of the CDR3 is TGCGCCAGCATAGGACAGGGCATTACTGGGGCCAACGTCCTGACTTTC. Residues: CASIGQGITGANVLTF.

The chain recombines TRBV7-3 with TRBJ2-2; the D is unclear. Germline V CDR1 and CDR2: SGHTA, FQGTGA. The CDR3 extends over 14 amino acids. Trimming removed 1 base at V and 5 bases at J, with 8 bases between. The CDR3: CASSLNLGTGELFF. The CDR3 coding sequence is TGTGCCAGCAGCTTAAATTTAGGAACCGGGGAGCTGTTTTTT.

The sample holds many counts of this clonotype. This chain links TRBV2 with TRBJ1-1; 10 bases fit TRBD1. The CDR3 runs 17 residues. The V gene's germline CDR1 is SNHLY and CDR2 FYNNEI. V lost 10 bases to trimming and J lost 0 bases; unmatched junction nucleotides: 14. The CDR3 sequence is CATTPGTGVSLNTEAFF. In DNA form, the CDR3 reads TGTGCCACCACACCCGGGACAGGGGTCAGTCTGAACACTGAAGCTTTCTTT.

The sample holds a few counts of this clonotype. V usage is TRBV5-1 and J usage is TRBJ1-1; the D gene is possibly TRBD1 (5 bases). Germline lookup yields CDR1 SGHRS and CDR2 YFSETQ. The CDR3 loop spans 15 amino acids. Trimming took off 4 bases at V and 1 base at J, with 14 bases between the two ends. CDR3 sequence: CASSPGPQANTEAFF. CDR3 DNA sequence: TGCGCCAGCAGCCCGGGACCCCAAGCGAACACTGAAGCTTTCTTT.

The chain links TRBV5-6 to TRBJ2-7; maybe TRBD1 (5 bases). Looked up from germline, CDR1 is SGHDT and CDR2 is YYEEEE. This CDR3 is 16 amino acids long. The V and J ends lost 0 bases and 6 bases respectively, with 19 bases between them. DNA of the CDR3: TGTGCCAGCAGCTTGGGGGGCAGAACCAACAGCCCCGAGCAGTACTTC. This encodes CASSLGGRTNSPEQYF. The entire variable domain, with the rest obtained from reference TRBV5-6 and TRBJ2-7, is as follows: DAGVTQSPTHLIKTRGQQVTLRCSPKSGHDTVSWYQQALGQGPQFIFQYYEEEERQRGNFPDRFSGHQFPNYSSELNVNALLLGDSALYLCASSLGGRTNSPEQYFGPGTRLTVT.

CDR3 nucleotide sequence: TGTGCCACCAGTGATTCGGACAGATTGAACACCGGGGAGCTGTTTTTT. Protein sequence: CATSDSDRLNTGELFF. The V and J genes are TRBV24-1 and TRBJ2-2, with D possibly being TRBD1 (6 bases). Germline loops: CDR1 KGHDR, CDR2 SFDVKD. The V gene lost 2 bases and the J gene lost 1 base, with 10 bases spanning the gap. The CDR3 contains 16 residues.

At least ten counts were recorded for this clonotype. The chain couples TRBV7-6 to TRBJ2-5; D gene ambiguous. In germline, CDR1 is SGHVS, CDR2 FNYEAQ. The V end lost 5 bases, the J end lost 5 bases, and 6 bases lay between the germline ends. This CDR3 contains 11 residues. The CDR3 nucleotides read TGTGCCAGCAGCCCCCAGGAGACCCAGTACTTC. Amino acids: CASSPQETQYF.

The CDR3 region is CASSEGWVGETQYF. CDR3 sequence (DNA): TGTGCCAGCAGTGAAGGCTGGGTTGGGGAGACCCAGTACTTC. The gene calls are TRBV6-1 and TRBJ2-5; D ambiguous. V was clipped by 1 base and J by 5 bases, with 11 bases between them. The length of the CDR3 is 14 residues. Germline V gene sequence: CDR1 MNHNS, CDR2 SASEGT.